This T cell receptor (beta chain) was recovered during a study of shared clonotypes between healthy human individuals. Naive CD8 cells lacked CD45RO, underwent positive selection for CCR7 and left out terminally differentiated effector memory CD45RA+ cells. V shed 4 bases, J shed 6 bases, and the junction held 9 bases outside the gene matches. The germline gives CDR1 MNHEY, CDR2 SMNVEV (reference sequence). The CDR3 extends over 16 amino acids. Turning to this clone: Its antigen is not identified.

Study-level points and caveats: The study sampled only blood, and tissue repertoires likely differ.

TCRdb's table, derived via immunoSEQ multiplex PCR, lists solely in-frame clones and lacks some. The sample lists over 2,000,000 clones, 90% to 95% occurring once. This chain links TRBV27 with TRBJ2-3; 11 bases agree with TRBD1. The source material was naive CD8+ T cells from PBMCs. The TCR comes from a young man in good health. Some clones in this sample may be carry-over from other donors' samples. The CDR3 sequence: CASSSTDRGLVDTQYF. The CDR3 DNA is TGTGCCAGCAGTTCGACGGACAGGGGGCTCGTTGATACGCAGTATTTT.